The 5 T cell receptor beta chains below all came from one sample that was sequenced in a study of graft-versus-host responses after intestinal transplantation. The protocol was immunoSEQ multiplex PCR, while the TCRdb copy is restricted to in-frame clones and leaves out a portion. The sample includes tens of thousands of clones, over 85% of them seen just once. Sequencing was performed on bone marrow, taken 700 to 850 days after intestinal transplantation. These receptors were obtained from a human patient who received an intestinal transplant, so some T cells may come from the graft donor.

The V gene is TRBV4-2, the J gene TRBJ2-3, with 10 bases identical to TRBD2. Germline V CDR1 and CDR2: LGHNA, YNFKEQ. This CDR3 is 18 amino acids long. The V and J ends lost 0 bases and 3 bases, in that order; junction bases with no gene match: 9. CDR3 in amino acids: CASSQDRAAGGPTDTQYF. Here the CDR3 DNA reads TGTGCCAGCAGCCAAGATAGGGCAGCGGGAGGGCCTACAGATACGCAGTATTTT.

V usage is TRBV6-1 and J usage is TRBJ2-7, with D perhaps being TRBD1 or TRBD2 (5 bases each). The germline CDR1 and CDR2 sequences are MNHNS and SASEGT. This CDR3 spans 15 amino acids. V dropped 0 bases and J dropped 3 bases, with 12 bases sitting between them. The CDR3: CASSEAGPSLYEQYF. CDR3 nucleotide sequence: TGTGCCAGCAGTGAAGCGGGACCCTCCCTCTACGAGCAGTACTTC.

The chain combines TRBV21-1 with TRBJ1-2. TRBV21-1 is a recognized pseudogene. The CDR3 is 14 amino acids. CDR3 DNA: TGTGCCAGCAGCAGAAGCGGGGAAGGCTATGGCTACACCTTC. This translates into CASSRSGEGYGYTF.

A few counts support this clone. V is TRBV29-1 and J is TRBJ1-1; unclear D gene. Trimming removed 7 bases at V and 2 bases at J, with 5 bases between. CDR1 is SQVTM, CDR2 ANQGSEA, per germline. CDR3 length equals 10 residues. The CDR3 DNA is TGCAGCGCGAGAAACACTGAAGCTTTCTTT. Its translation is CSARNTEAFF.

This clone has a handful of counts. The chain is built from TRBV2 and TRBJ1-6, with no clear D. CDR3 length equals 13 residues. V gave up 7 bases and J gave up 8 bases, with 12 bases separating them. CDR1 and CDR2 (germline): SNHLY, FYNNEI. DNA for the CDR3: TGTGCCAGCACCGACGGTGGCCATTCACCCCTCCACTTT. Translated: CASTDGGHSPLHF. The full variable domain, with the rest looked up from reference TRBV2 and TRBJ1-6, is EPEVTQTPSHQVTQMGQEVILRCVPISNHLYFYWYRQILGQKVEFLVSFYNNEISEKSEIFDDQFSVERPDGSNFTLKIRSTKLEDSAMYFCASTDGGHSPLHFGNGTRLTVT.